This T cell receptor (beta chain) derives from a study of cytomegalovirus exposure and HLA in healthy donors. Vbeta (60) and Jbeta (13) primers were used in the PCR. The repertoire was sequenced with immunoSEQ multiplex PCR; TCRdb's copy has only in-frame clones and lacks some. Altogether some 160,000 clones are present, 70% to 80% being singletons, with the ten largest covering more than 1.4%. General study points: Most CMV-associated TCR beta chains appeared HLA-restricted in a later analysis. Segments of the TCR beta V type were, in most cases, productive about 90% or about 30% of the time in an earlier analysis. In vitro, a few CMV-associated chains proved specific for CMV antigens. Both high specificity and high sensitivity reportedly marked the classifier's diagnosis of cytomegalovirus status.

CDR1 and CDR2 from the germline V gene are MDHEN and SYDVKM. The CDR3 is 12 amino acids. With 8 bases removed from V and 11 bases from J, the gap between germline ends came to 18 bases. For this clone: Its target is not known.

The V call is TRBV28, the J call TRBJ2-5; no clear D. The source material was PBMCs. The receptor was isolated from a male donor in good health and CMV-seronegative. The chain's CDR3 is CASANLDLGQYF. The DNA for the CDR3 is TGTGCCAGCGCCAATTTAGACCTCGGGCAGTACTTC.